A single sample is the source of the 26 T cell receptor beta chains below, sequenced in a study of blood T cell repertoires in COVID-19. The table came from immunoSEQ multiplex PCR; TCRdb's copy has only in-frame clones and leaves some out. The sample includes under 300,000 clones, more than 75% of them seen just once. Material for sequencing was PBMCs or T cells enriched from blood (not recorded which). These receptors came from a middle-aged woman with acute COVID-19.

The chain combines TRBV19 with TRBJ2-1; D unclear. Trimming pared 5 bases from V and 5 bases from J, leaving 10 bases between. CDR1 and CDR2 from the germline V gene are LNHDA and SQIVND (reference sequence). The CDR3 has 13 amino acids. The CDR3, as DNA: TGTGCCAGTAGTTTTCAGCGAGACAATGAGCAGTTCTTC. Its protein product is CASSFQRDNEQFF.

This clone was recorded once. The chain has TRBV3-1 (or the pseudogene TRBV3-2) and TRBJ1-5; TRBD1 is a possible D gene (5 bases). This CDR3 contains 15 residues. Germline CDR1 reads LGHDT; CDR2 reads YNNKEL (reference sequence). Trimming stripped 5 bases from V and 6 bases from J, with 17 bases between. CDR3 protein: CASSSTDRGGQPQHF. The CDR3 DNA reads TGTGCCAGCAGCTCTACTGATAGGGGAGGTCAGCCCCAGCATTTT.

For the CDR3, the DNA is TGTGCCAGCACTCTATCCAGGGGCTTTAATTCACCCCTCCACTTT. Protein product: CASTLSRGFNSPLHF. The V call is TRBV2, the J call TRBJ1-6, with a possible D match to TRBD1 (6 bases). The V end lost 7 bases, the J end lost 6 bases, and 16 bases lay between the germline ends. The length of the CDR3 is 15 residues. CDR1 is SNHLY and CDR2 is FYNNEI in the germline V gene.

The genes are TRBV10-3 and TRBJ2-2, with TRBD2 matching 9 bases. CDR3 size: 17 residues. Trimming at V came to 0 bases and at J to 5 bases, leaving 7 bases not matched to a gene. Looked up from germline, CDR1 is ENHRY and CDR2 is SYGVKD. The CDR3 reads CAISESLGLAGTGELFF. The CDR3 region has the DNA TGTGCCATCAGTGAGTCGTTGGGGCTAGCGGGGACCGGGGAGCTGTTTTTT.

This sequence joins TRBV6-5 and TRBJ1-2; unclear D gene. V dropped 2 bases and J dropped 7 bases, with 8 bases sitting between them. The CDR3 is made up of 12 amino acids. Germline lookup yields CDR1 MNHEY and CDR2 SVGAGI. The DNA for the CDR3 is TGTGCCAGCAGTTACGGTCCGGGTGGCTACACCTTC. It specifies CASSYGPGGYTF.

This chain links TRBV29-1 with TRBJ1-2; 9 nucleotides match TRBD1. The CDR3 runs to 14 residues. The junction had 3 bases not matched to a gene; V was cut back by 3 bases and J by 1 base. Germline loops: CDR1 SQVTM, CDR2 ANQGSEA. In DNA, the CDR3 is TGCAGCGTTGACAGGACAGGGGTTAACTATGGCTACACCTTC. It translates to CSVDRTGVNYGYTF.

This clone was detected a few times. In DNA, the CDR3 is TGCGCCAGCAGCCAAGATAGCGGATACTACAATGAGCAGTTCTTC. This translates into CASSQDSGYYNEQFF. This chain joins TRBV4-1 and TRBJ2-1; D perhaps matches TRBD2 (6 bases). Germline CDR1 reads MGHRA; CDR2 reads YSYEKL. V shed 0 bases and J shed 3 bases, with 9 bases lying between them. The CDR3 covers 15 residues.

This clone has a handful of counts. The chain couples TRBV4-1 to TRBJ2-4; 8 positions match TRBD1. CDR1 and CDR2 from the germline V gene are MGHRA and YSYEKL. The V gene end was trimmed by 3 bases and the J gene end by 13 bases; junction bases not matched to a gene: 5. The CDR3 runs 12 residues. CDR3 in amino acids: CASSHPQGEQYF. CDR3 bases: TGCGCCAGCAGCCACCCACAGGGGGAACAGTACTTC.

The chain couples TRBV15 to TRBJ2-1, with D tentatively TRBD1 (6 bases). Germline values: CDR1 LNHNV, CDR2 YYDKDF (reference sequence). The V end lost 1 base, the J end lost 4 bases, and 14 bases lay between the germline ends. The CDR3 extends over 16 amino acids. CDR3 amino acids: CATSRAGGSGYNEQFF. CDR3 bases: TGTGCCACCAGCAGAGCTGGGGGCAGTGGATACAATGAGCAGTTCTTC.

This clone was found once. The chain combines TRBV15 with TRBJ2-3, with D maybe TRBD2 (5 bases). The CDR3 runs to 14 residues. Germline V lookup: CDR1 LNHNV, CDR2 YYDKDF (reference sequence). Trimming pared 0 bases from V and 5 bases from J, leaving 9 bases between. The CDR3 is CATSRDEAVDTQYF. In nucleotides, the CDR3 is TGTGCCACCAGCAGAGATGAAGCGGTAGATACGCAGTATTTT.

The gene calls are TRBV29-1 and TRBJ1-1, with D perhaps matching TRBD1 (6 bases). CDR3 length: 13 amino acids. Germline V CDR1 and CDR2: SQVTM, ANQGSEA. V gave up 4 bases and J gave up 2 bases, with 11 bases separating them. CDR3 sequence reads: CSVGTARNTEAFF. Written as DNA, the CDR3 is TGCAGCGTTGGGACAGCCAGAAACACTGAAGCTTTCTTT.

V usage is TRBV5-5 and J usage is TRBJ1-1; 7 bases match TRBD1. Per the germline V gene, CDR1 is SGHKS and CDR2 is YYEKEE (reference sequence). With 2 bases clipped from V and 4 bases from J, the junction kept 2 bases outside the gene matches. The CDR3 has 13 residues. The CDR3 DNA reads as TGTGCCAGCAGCTTAGGACAGGCCACTGAAGCTTTCTTT. Protein sequence: CASSLGQATEAFF.

The V call is TRBV5-1, the J call TRBJ1-2; 7 positions agree with TRBD1. Germline CDR1 SGHRS, CDR2 YFSETQ. The CDR3 is 14 amino acids. Trimming cost V 4 bases and J 3 bases; bases outside gene matches: 6. The CDR3 nucleotides are TGCGCCAGCAGCACCGGGACAGCGGACTATGGCTACACCTTC. As protein: CASSTGTADYGYTF.

The chain employs TRBV6-5 and TRBJ2-3; D perhaps matches TRBD1 (5 bases). CDR1 is MNHEY and CDR2 is SVGAGI in the germline V gene. Trimming left V 8 bases short and J 6 bases short, with 9 bases between. This CDR3 is 11 amino acids long. CDR3: CASDRGDTQYF. In nucleotides, the CDR3 is TGTGCCAGCGATAGGGGCGATACGCAGTATTTT.

This chain connects TRBV2 to TRBJ1-5; TRBD1 might be the D (6 bases). The V gene's germline CDR1 is SNHLY and CDR2 FYNNEI. The CDR3 is 14 amino acids. V was cut by 5 bases and J by 7 bases, with 15 bases left in between. The CDR3 sequence: CASSLQGPVQPQHF. The CDR3 DNA sequence: TGTGCCAGCAGTCTACAGGGACCGGTGCAGCCCCAGCATTTT.

This sequence joins TRBV3-1 (or the pseudogene TRBV3-2) and TRBJ2-7, with D unclear. The germline V and J ends were trimmed by 1 base and 2 bases, with 9 bases remaining between them. CDR3 size: 14 residues. The germline V gene has CDR1 LGHDT and CDR2 YNNKEL (reference sequence). The CDR3 DNA sequence: TGTGCCAGCAGCCAAGCATTACAAACCTACGAGCAGTACTTC. Translated, it gives CASSQALQTYEQYF.

V is TRBV19 and J is TRBJ2-2, with 8 bases aligning to TRBD2. The CDR3 extends over 16 amino acids. With V trimmed by 6 bases and J by 0 bases, 6 bases remained unmatched. Per germline, CDR1 LNHDA and CDR2 SQIVND (reference sequence). This chain's CDR3 is CASRAAGAANTGELFF. CDR3 DNA: TGTGCCAGTAGAGCAGCGGGAGCCGCGAACACCGGGGAGCTGTTTTTT.

By share, this clone counts as medium-sized (0.01 to 0.1%). This chain connects TRBV9 to TRBJ1-1; 7 nucleotides match TRBD1. Losses at the gene ends were 0 bases for V and 1 base for J; bases not matched to a gene: 3. Germline CDR1 reads SGDLS; CDR2 reads YYNGEE. CDR3 length: 15 residues. The CDR3 DNA is TGTGCCAGCAGCGTAGAGGGGACAGCGAACACTGAAGCTTTCTTT. Protein product: CASSVEGTANTEAFF.

CDR3 DNA sequence: TGTGCCAGCAGCCTAACAGTGGGAGACAAAGGCTCTGGAAACACCATATATTTT. It is translated as CASSLTVGDKGSGNTIYF. The chain couples TRBV9 to TRBJ1-3; D not certain. CDR1 is SGDLS, CDR2 YYNGEE, per germline. This CDR3 has 18 residues. V lost 4 bases and J lost 0, with 20 bases in between. The full variable domain, rest sourced from reference TRBV9 and TRBJ1-3, is DSGVTQTPKHLITATGQRVTLRCSPRSGDLSVYWYQQSLDQGLQFLIQYYNGEERAKGNILERFSAQQFPDLHSELNLSSLELGDSALYFCASSLTVGDKGSGNTIYFGEGSWLTVV.

The genes are TRBV3-1 (or the pseudogene TRBV3-2) and TRBJ1-5, with 8 bases that match TRBD1. The CDR3 totals 18 residues. The germline V gene has CDR1 LGHDT and CDR2 YNNKEL (reference sequence). The V segment lost 4 bases and the J segment 5 bases; nucleotides outside the gene matches: 16. The CDR3 loop reads CASSPYTTRTGWDQPQHF. The CDR3 DNA sequence: TGTGCCAGCAGCCCTTACACTACGAGGACAGGGTGGGATCAGCCCCAGCATTTT.

V usage is TRBV30 and J usage is TRBJ1-5; D call uncertain. The CDR3 runs 13 residues. In germline, CDR1 is GTSNPN, CDR2 SVGIG (reference sequence). Trimming stripped 1 base from V and 0 bases from J, with 4 bases between. CDR3 nucleotides: TGTGCCTGGAGTGATAATAGCAATCAGCCCCAGCATTTT. Its translation: CAWSDNSNQPQHF.

The chain employs TRBV27 and TRBJ2-3; D is uncertain. The CDR3 has 12 amino acids. Germline V gives CDR1 MNHEY, CDR2 SMNVEV (reference sequence). Trimming took 5 bases from V and 2 from J, leaving 5 bases between them. This CDR3 reads CASSGDTDTQYF. CDR3 DNA: TGTGCCAGCAGTGGAGACACAGATACGCAGTATTTT.

The V gene is TRBV19, the J gene TRBJ1-2; D perhaps matches TRBD1 (5 bases). Germline CDR1 LNHDA, CDR2 SQIVND (reference sequence). The CDR3 runs to 15 residues. Trimming removed 5 bases at V and 1 base at J, with 14 bases between. The CDR3: CASSPQGGGNYGYTF. CDR3 nucleotides: TGTGCCAGTAGTCCCCAGGGCGGGGGTAACTATGGCTACACCTTC.

The V call is TRBV4-1, the J call TRBJ2-1; D may be TRBD2 (5 bases). CDR1 and CDR2 from the germline V gene are MGHRA and YSYEKL. This CDR3 has 11 amino acids. V was cut by 5 bases and J by 6 bases, with 5 bases left in between. In nucleotides, the CDR3 is TGCGCCAGCAGCGGGAGCAATGAGCAGTTCTTC. This translates into CASSGSNEQFF.

The chain uses TRBV24-1 and TRBJ1-2; D not resolved. Looked up from germline, CDR1 is KGHDR and CDR2 is SFDVKD. There are 13 residues in the CDR3. V lost 2 bases and J 2 bases, leaving 5 bases between the germline ends. The CDR3: CATSDSRNYGYTF. DNA of the CDR3: TGTGCCACCAGTGATTCCAGGAACTATGGCTACACCTTC.

The chain recombines TRBV11-3 with TRBJ2-1; D possibly corresponds to TRBD2 (5 bases). The germline V gene has CDR1 SGHNT and CDR2 YENEEA. The CDR3 extends over 15 amino acids. Trimming took 6 bases from V and 5 from J, leaving 17 bases between them. The CDR3 nucleotides read TGTGCCAGCAGTTCCCGCGCGGGTTTTAACAATGAGCAGTTCTTC. Translating it yields CASSSRAGFNNEQFF.